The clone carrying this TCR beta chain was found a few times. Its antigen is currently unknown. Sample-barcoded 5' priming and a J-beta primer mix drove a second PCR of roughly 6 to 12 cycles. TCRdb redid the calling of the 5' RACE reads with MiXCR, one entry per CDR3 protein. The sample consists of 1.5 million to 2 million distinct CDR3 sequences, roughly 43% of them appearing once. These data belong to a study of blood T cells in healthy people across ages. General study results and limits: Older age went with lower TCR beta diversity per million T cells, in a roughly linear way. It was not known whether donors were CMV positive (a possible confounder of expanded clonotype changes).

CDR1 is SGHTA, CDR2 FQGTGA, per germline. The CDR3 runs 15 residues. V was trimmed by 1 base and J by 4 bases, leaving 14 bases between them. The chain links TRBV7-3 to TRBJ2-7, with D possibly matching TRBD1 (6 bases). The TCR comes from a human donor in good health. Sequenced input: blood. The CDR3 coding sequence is TGTGCCAGCAGCTTAAAGCCAGGGGAGTTGTACGAGCAGTACTTC. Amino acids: CASSLKPGELYEQYF.